The 28 T cell receptor beta chains below all came from one sample that was sequenced in a study of radiation and T cells in renal cell carcinoma. TCRdb's table, derived via immunoSEQ multiplex PCR, lists solely in-frame clones and lacks some. The sample shows 120,000 or so clones, 80% to 90% of them seen only once. This sample's time point: blood 2 weeks post-SBRT. This sample's treatment: 15 Gy SBRT to primary tumor, nephrectomy 4 weeks later. This specimen consisted of blood, obtained from a patient whose treatment included radiotherapy and nephrectomy. The source of these receptors is a woman aged 60-75 years with renal cell carcinoma.

V usage is TRBV7-2 and J usage is TRBJ2-7; D may be TRBD2 (5 bases). The ends were cut back, 5 bases at V and 0 bases at J, with 8 bases in the middle. Germline V gives CDR1 SGHTA, CDR2 FQGNSA. This CDR3 spans 13 amino acids. The CDR3 spells CASSPGISYEQYF. The CDR3 nucleotides read TGTGCCAGCAGCCCCGGGATCTCCTACGAGCAGTACTTC.

The rearrangement joins TRBV19 to TRBJ1-2; D unresolved. Germline V CDR1 and CDR2: LNHDA, SQIVND (reference sequence). There are 15 residues in the CDR3. Trimming took off 7 bases at V and 2 bases at J, with 17 bases between the two ends. CDR3 sequence: CASTHPSVQNYGYTF. The CDR3 bases are TGTGCCAGTACTCATCCCTCAGTCCAAAACTATGGCTACACCTTC.

The CDR3 loop is CASSQGTSESYEQYF. CDR3 coding DNA: TGTGCCAGCAGCCAAGGGACTAGCGAGTCCTACGAGCAGTACTTC. This chain uses TRBV7-9 with TRBJ2-7; TRBD2 matches at 10 bases. CDR1 is SEHNR, CDR2 FQNEAQ, per germline (reference sequence). CDR3 size: 15 residues. J gave up 1 base and V 5 bases, and 5 bases lay outside the gene matches.

This chain connects TRBV27 to TRBJ1-2; 7 bases agree with TRBD1. Looked up from germline, CDR1 is MNHEY and CDR2 is SMNVEV (reference sequence). The CDR3 is 13 amino acids. The V and J ends lost 6 bases and 2 bases, in that order; junction bases with no gene match: 3. CDR3 sequence reads: CASRGQSNYGYTF. The CDR3 nucleotides are TGTGCCAGCAGGGGACAGTCGAACTATGGCTACACCTTC.

The DNA for the CDR3 is TGTGCCTGGAGTACCGGGGGACAGGGGGAGAGGGGGACCCAGTACTTC. Protein: CAWSTGGQGERGTQYF. The chain couples TRBV30 to TRBJ2-5; 11 bases fit TRBD1. Germline V CDR1 and CDR2: GTSNPN, SVGIG (reference sequence). The length of the CDR3 is 16 residues. J lost 7 bases, V lost 2 bases, and 12 bases had no gene match.

This chain connects TRBV6-6 to TRBJ1-3, with D possibly matching TRBD1 (6 bases). CDR1 is MNHNY, CDR2 SVGAGI, per germline (reference sequence). Trimming cost V 0 bases and J 3 bases, with 12 bases left between them. The CDR3 is 16 residues long. Written as DNA, the CDR3 is TGTGCCAGCAGTTACTCTCGGACAGCCCGTGGAAACACCATATATTTT. It yields the protein CASSYSRTARGNTIYF.

The chain is built from TRBV28 and TRBJ2-2, with 7 bases lining up with TRBD1. The CDR3 runs 15 residues. The germline V gene encodes CDR1 MDHEN and CDR2 SYDVKM. The V segment lost 5 bases and the J segment 5 bases; nucleotides outside the gene matches: 8. CDR3 sequence: CASSGQVRETGELFF. The CDR3 region has the DNA TGTGCCAGCAGTGGACAGGTCAGAGAGACCGGGGAGCTGTTTTTT.

This rearrangement joins TRBV10-1 to TRBJ1-1, with D perhaps TRBD1 (6 bases). The CDR3 extends over 14 amino acids. CDR1 and CDR2 from the germline V gene are WNHNN and SYGVQD (reference sequence). The ends were cut back, 3 bases at V and 2 bases at J, with 10 bases in the middle. The CDR3 here is CASSEYRENTEAFF. CDR3 sequence (DNA): TGCGCCAGCAGTGAATACAGGGAAAACACTGAAGCTTTCTTT.

The V gene is TRBV4-3, the J gene TRBJ2-1; tentative D call: TRBD2 (6 bases). V was shortened by 2 bases and J by 7 bases, with 18 bases between the two germline ends. The CDR3 contains 16 residues. CDR1 and CDR2 from the germline V gene are LGHNA and YSLEER. The CDR3 reads CASSQPRVSAGNEQFF. The DNA for the CDR3 is TGCGCCAGCAGCCAACCCCGGGTAAGCGCGGGGAATGAGCAGTTCTTC.

The J gene is TRBJ2-2, the V gene TRBV2, with TRBD1 identical over 8 bases. The ends lost 1 base at V and 5 bases at J; junction bases unmatched: 6. Germline V lookup: CDR1 SNHLY, CDR2 FYNNEI. There are 16 residues in the CDR3. Here the CDR3 reads CASSEGTGFRTGELFF. DNA for the CDR3: TGTGCCAGCAGTGAAGGGACAGGGTTCCGAACCGGGGAGCTGTTTTTT.

V and J are TRBV7-2 and TRBJ1-1; unclear D gene. Germline V gives CDR1 SGHTA, CDR2 FQGNSA. Trimming left V 3 bases short and J 11 bases short, with 4 bases between. The length of the CDR3 is 9 residues. CDR3 region: CASSFMAFF. The DNA for the CDR3 is TGTGCCAGCAGCTTCATGGCTTTCTTT.

The CDR3 DNA reads as TGTGCCAGCAGCTTAGTCCATGGGGATACGCAGTATTTT. It yields the protein CASSLVHGDTQYF. The chain has TRBV11-2 and TRBJ2-3; D is unresolved. Trimming left V 1 base short and J 6 bases short, with 8 bases between. Germline V gene sequence: CDR1 SGHAT, CDR2 FQNNGV. CDR3 size: 13 residues.

The DNA for the CDR3 is TGTGCCAGCTCACCCGGGCTAGCGGGAGAAAACATTCAGTACTTC. Translation: CASSPGLAGENIQYF. The chain recombines TRBV18 with TRBJ2-4; 10 bases are shared with TRBD2. With 3 bases clipped from V and 5 bases from J, the junction kept 4 bases outside the gene matches. The CDR3 sequence is 15 residues long. Germline V lookup: CDR1 KGHSH, CDR2 LQKENI.

This rearrangement joins TRBV5-5 to TRBJ2-7, with D tentatively TRBD1 (5 bases). This CDR3 spans 15 amino acids. Trimming removed 4 bases at V and 0 bases at J, with 14 bases between. Germline CDR1 reads SGHKS; CDR2 reads YYEKEE (reference sequence). The DNA of the CDR3 is TGTGCCAGCAGCCCGAGACAGACCAGCTCCTACGAGCAGTACTTC. It encodes CASSPRQTSSYEQYF.

This clone is a singleton in its sample. J is TRBJ2-7 and V is TRBV7-8; tentatively, D is TRBD1 (6 bases). The CDR3 is 14 amino acids. Germline assignment: CDR1 SGHVS and CDR2 FQNEAQ. Trimming stripped 6 bases from V and 2 bases from J, with 14 bases between. CDR3 protein: CASSIITGTYEQYF. The CDR3 coding sequence is TGTGCCAGCAGTATCATAACAGGGACCTACGAGCAGTACTTC.

The chain employs TRBV23-1 and TRBJ1-5; tentative D call: TRBD1 (5 bases). TRBV23-1 is an ORF for which the function is uncertain. This CDR3 has 15 amino acids. V dropped 2 bases and J dropped 7 bases, with 15 bases sitting between them. The CDR3 region is CASSQSSGHPQPQHF. The CDR3 nucleotides are TGCGCCAGCAGTCAAAGCAGCGGACACCCCCAGCCCCAGCATTTT.

Details on this clone: This CDR3 is also generated by other DNA sequences in the sample. The chain carries TRBV9 and TRBJ1-1, with 9 bases lining up with TRBD1. CDR1 is SGDLS, CDR2 YYNGEE, per germline. The junction had 6 bases not matched to a gene; V was cut back by 0 bases and J by 0 bases. The CDR3 runs 17 residues. This chain's CDR3 is CASSVAGTGIMNTEAFF. The CDR3 DNA sequence: TGTGCCAGCAGCGTAGCCGGGACAGGGATTATGAACACTGAAGCTTTCTTT. The complete variable domain, with remaining parts taken from reference TRBV9 and TRBJ1-1, reads DSGVTQTPKHLITATGQRVTLRCSPRSGDLSVYWYQQSLDQGLQFLIQYYNGEERAKGNILERFSAQQFPDLHSELNLSSLELGDSALYFCASSVAGTGIMNTEAFFGQGTRLTVV.

The chain carries TRBV9 and TRBJ2-5, with 13 bases identical to TRBD2. V lost 0 bases and J lost 0; bases outside the gene matches: 2. Germline V gene lookup returns CDR1 SGDLS and CDR2 YYNGEE. The CDR3 is 17 amino acids. The CDR3 nucleotides are TGTGCCAGCAGCGTAGGGGGACTAGCGGGGAACCAAGAGACCCAGTACTTC. Translated: CASSVGGLAGNQETQYF.

The chain links TRBV2 to TRBJ1-1; no clear D. Germline CDR1 and CDR2: SNHLY and FYNNEI. The CDR3 has 13 residues. The germline V and J ends were trimmed by 7 bases and 0 bases, with 9 bases remaining between them. CDR3 in amino acids: CASNQEVNTEAFF. In nucleotides, the CDR3 is TGTGCCAGCAACCAGGAGGTGAACACTGAAGCTTTCTTT.

This chain uses TRBV6-1 with TRBJ1-6, with D perhaps matching TRBD1 (5 bases). Per germline, CDR1 MNHNS and CDR2 SASEGT. The V end lost 2 bases, the J end lost 7 bases, and 12 bases lay between the germline ends. The CDR3 spans 15 residues. In DNA form, the CDR3 reads TGTGCCAGCAGTGAACGACAGAGAGTAAATTCACCCCTCCACTTT. Its protein product is CASSERQRVNSPLHF.

V gene TRBV27 combines with J gene TRBJ2-6, with a tentative D call TRBD2 (6 bases). Trimming took 5 bases from V and 2 from J, leaving 19 bases between them. The CDR3 has 18 amino acids. Germline-derived CDR1 and CDR2 are MNHEY and SMNVEV (reference sequence). The CDR3 sequence is CASSPGGNPIPGANVLTF. The CDR3 DNA is TGTGCCAGCAGTCCAGGAGGGAATCCTATCCCTGGGGCCAACGTCCTGACTTTC. Based on the CDR3 plus reference TRBV27 and TRBJ2-6, the full variable domain is EAQVTQNPRYLITVTGKKLTVTCSQNMNHEYMSWYRQDPGLGLRQIYYSMNVEVTDKGDVPEGYKVSRKEKRNFPLILESPSPNQTSLYFCASSPGGNPIPGANVLTFGAGSRLTVL.

J is TRBJ2-7 and V is TRBV18; TRBD1 might be the D (6 bases). The ends were cut back, 4 bases at V and 2 bases at J, with 12 bases in the middle. The CDR3 loop spans 14 amino acids. From germline, CDR1 is KGHSH and CDR2 LQKENI. CDR3 DNA sequence: TGTGCCAGCTCACTACAGGGCTTGACCTACGAGCAGTACTTC. Residues: CASSLQGLTYEQYF.

This chain links TRBV5-1 with TRBJ2-7; 8 positions agree with TRBD1. The germline CDR1 and CDR2 sequences are SGHRS and YFSETQ. J lost 1 base, V lost 4 bases, and 7 bases had no gene match. This CDR3 contains 15 residues. CDR3 in DNA: TGCGCCAGCAGCCGGGGGACAGGAGCGTCCTACGAGCAGTACTTC. Translation gives CASSRGTGASYEQYF.

The chain uses TRBV7-9 and TRBJ2-1, with D hard to call. V dropped 5 bases and J dropped 7 bases, with 15 bases sitting between them. CDR1 is SEHNR and CDR2 is FQNEAQ in the germline V gene (reference sequence). The CDR3 totals 14 residues. CDR3 DNA: TGTGCCAGCAGCCCGCGGATAAGACCTAATGAGCAGTTCTTC. Amino acids: CASSPRIRPNEQFF.

V is TRBV28 and J is TRBJ1-2, with TRBD1 identical over 9 bases. The CDR3 is 16 residues long. Germline V gene data show CDR1 as MDHEN and CDR2 as SYDVKM. Germline trimming cut 5 bases from V and 7 bases from J; bases unmatched to any gene: 14. The CDR3 DNA is TGTGCCAGCAGTGTACAATCCTCGGGACAGGGCTCTGGCTACACCTTC. Translating gives CASSVQSSGQGSGYTF.

This clone was found once. V usage is TRBV10-2 and J usage is TRBJ2-7; a weak D match, TRBD2 (6 bases). CDR1 WSHSY and CDR2 SAAADI come from the germline V gene. V shed 11 bases and J shed 5 bases, with 16 bases lying between them. The CDR3 spans 12 residues. The CDR3 sequence is CALGDWRNEQYF. In nucleotides, the CDR3 is TGCGCCCTTGGGGACTGGCGAAACGAGCAGTACTTC.

This clone has a handful of counts. This chain joins TRBV10-3 and TRBJ1-1, with 7 bases lining up with TRBD1. The V gene end was trimmed by 6 bases and the J gene end by 4 bases; junction bases not matched to a gene: 8. This CDR3 is built from 14 residues. CDR1 is ENHRY and CDR2 is SYGVKD in the germline V gene. CDR3 amino acids: CAISDRTGITEAFF. Written as DNA, the CDR3 is TGTGCCATCAGCGATAGGACAGGAATCACTGAAGCTTTCTTT.

The rearrangement links TRBV6-5 to TRBJ1-4; D is ambiguous. The V gene's germline CDR1 is MNHEY and CDR2 SVGAGI. Trimming took off 0 bases at V and 5 bases at J, with 10 bases between the two ends. This CDR3 has 15 residues. In DNA, the CDR3 is TGTGCCAGCAGTTACTCTCCTAAGAGGAATGAAAAACTGTTTTTT. Encoded protein: CASSYSPKRNEKLFF.